This T cell receptor (beta chain) was recorded in a study of cytomegalovirus exposure and HLA in healthy donors. This clone turned up a few times. In the PCR, 60 Vbeta and 13 Jbeta primers were used. Measured with immunoSEQ multiplex PCR; TCRdb has only the in-frame clones, and not every one. The sample lists about 130,000 clones; just under 85% were seen once. The germline V gene encodes CDR1 GTSNPN and CDR2 SVGIG (reference sequence). The CDR3 is made up of 12 amino acids. V was shortened by 5 bases and J by 2 bases, with 10 bases between the two germline ends. The sequenced sample was PBMCs. This chain links TRBV30 with TRBJ2-7; no firm D call. The receptor comes from a boy between 2 and 15 years old in good health and CMV-seronegative. CDR3 sequence reads: CAWETKAYEQYF. Here the CDR3 DNA reads TGTGCCTGGGAAACAAAAGCCTACGAGCAGTACTTC.